This T cell receptor beta chain comes out of a study of T cell changes during pregnancy in multiple sclerosis (dated by TCRdb to between 2018 and 2021). As for the study more broadly: In women with multiple sclerosis, the researchers looked at how the T cell repertoire shifted as pregnancy progressed.

CDR1 SEHNR and CDR2 FQNEAQ are derived from the germline V gene (reference sequence). Reading from cysteine to phenylalanine, the CDR3 counts 13 amino acids. The retained sequence is limited to the CDR3, 39 bases, with the frame set at the first base. Trimming costs V 6 bases and J 6 bases, and their ends lie 12 bases apart. With respect to this clone: Its antigen is not yet known. No base-level quality is on record; no much larger clone is a single base apart.

The library relied on the immunoSEQ multiplex PCR assay. In its TCRdb copy, this immuneACCESS table keeps in-frame sequences only and misses some clones. Where compared with another copy, unresolved V genes explain less than half of these, and the others have no known cause. This sample is represented by 90,000 or so clones; 90% to 95% of them were singletons. Roughly 1.7% of the sample is held by the ten biggest clonotypes. The TCR comes from a female donor in good health, enrolled as a control in a pregnancy study. This sequence uses TRBV7-9 and TRBJ2-1; a tentative D match to TRBD2 spans 5 bases. The material sequenced was peripheral blood, taken after pregnancy. The sequenced DNA: TGTGCCAGCAGTTTGGGAGTGGGCAATGAGCAGTTCTTC. Its translation reads: CASSLGVGNEQFF.